One and the same sample provided the 5 T cell receptor beta chains below, sequenced in a study of cytomegalovirus exposure and HLA in healthy donors. The study ran its PCR with 60 Vbeta and 13 Jbeta primers. The repertoire was sequenced with immunoSEQ multiplex PCR; TCRdb's copy has only in-frame clones and lacks some. The sample table includes fewer than 250,000 clones. The sample comprised PBMCs. These receptors originate from a woman in her 30s in good health and CMV-seropositive.

The rearrangement joins TRBV19 to TRBJ1-5, with TRBD1 matching 9 bases. This CDR3 spans 16 amino acids. The germline CDR1 and CDR2 sequences are LNHDA and SQIVND (reference sequence). V lost 0 bases and J lost 7; bases outside the gene matches: 7. The CDR3 DNA follows: TGTGCCAGTAGTATAGAATTTCGGACAGGGGCCCAGCCCCAGCATTTT. Protein sequence: CASSIEFRTGAQPQHF.

The rearrangement joins TRBV7-8 to TRBJ1-1; no clear D. The germline CDR1 and CDR2 sequences are SGHVS and FQNEAQ. The CDR3 contains 15 residues. Deletions cut 1 base from V and 4 bases from J, with 13 bases between. CDR3 in DNA: TGTGCCAGCAGCTTAGTTCCGGGCGAGGGCACTGAAGCTTTCTTT. Translating it yields CASSLVPGEGTEAFF.

J is TRBJ1-2 and V is TRBV9; the D gene is possibly TRBD1 (5 bases). The V and J ends lost 4 bases and 3 bases respectively, with 13 bases between them. CDR1 and CDR2 from the germline V gene are SGDLS and YYNGEE. The CDR3 extends over 14 amino acids. CDR3 coding DNA: TGTGCCAGCAGCTCGGGGGGGGGTTACTATGGCTACACCTTC. This encodes CASSSGGGYYGYTF.

The V gene is TRBV5-1, the J gene TRBJ2-3; D gene uncertain. Germline V gene sequence: CDR1 SGHRS, CDR2 YFSETQ. CDR3 length: 14 residues. V was clipped by 4 bases and J by 3 bases, with 12 bases between them. The CDR3 DNA is TGCGCCAGCAGCCCGAGCCCCGGGACAGATACGCAGTATTTT. Protein: CASSPSPGTDTQYF.

The V and J genes are TRBV7-9 and TRBJ1-5; 8 bases line up with TRBD1. The length of the CDR3 is 16 residues. Germline values: CDR1 SEHNR, CDR2 FQNEAQ (reference sequence). V shed 1 base, J shed 5 bases, and the junction held 7 bases outside the gene matches. CDR3 nucleotides: TGTGCCAGCAGCTTAGGCGGGACAGGCGACCATCAGCCCCAGCATTTT. The encoded protein is CASSLGGTGDHQPQHF. Full variable domain (outside the CDR3, taken from reference TRBV7-9 and TRBJ1-5): DTGVSQNPRHKITKRGQNVTFRCDPISEHNRLYWYRQTLGQGPEFLTYFQNEAQLEKSRLLSDRFSAERPKGSFSTLEIQRTEQGDSAMYLCASSLGGTGDHQPQHFGDGTRLSIL.